The 19 T cell receptor beta chains in this list originate from one sample, sequenced in a study of blood T cell repertoires in COVID-19. Method: immunoSEQ multiplex PCR; TCRdb's copy keeps in-frame clones and lacks some. The profile shows just over 200,000 clones, around 82% of them singletons. The material sequenced was peripheral blood. The source is a woman between 65 and 79 years old with acute or convalescent COVID-19.

The CDR3 sequence is CASSMSQSTDTQYF. CDR3 DNA sequence: TGTGCCAGTAGTATGTCCCAGAGCACAGATACGCAGTATTTT. J is TRBJ2-3 and V is TRBV19; D gene unclear. This CDR3 spans 14 amino acids. Germline CDR1 is LNHDA and CDR2 is SQIVND (reference sequence). V was clipped by 3 bases and J by 0 bases, with 7 bases between them.

Worth noting for this clone: A much larger clone is a single base away; this may be a read error. The V gene is TRBV12-3 or TRBV12-4, the J gene TRBJ2-5; weak D call: TRBD2 (5 bases). Deletions cut 7 bases from V and 5 bases from J, with 8 bases between. CDR3 length: 11 residues. The CDR3 nucleotides are TGTGCCAGCACCCGCGGGGAGACCCAGTACTTC. It specifies CASTRGETQYF.

This clone was seen only once. This chain connects TRBV3-1 (or the pseudogene TRBV3-2) to TRBJ1-2; D may be TRBD1 (6 bases). The CDR3 covers 14 residues. V lost 4 bases and J 4 bases, leaving 13 bases between the germline ends. Germline CDR1 reads LGHDT; CDR2 reads YNNKEL (reference sequence). CDR3 sequence (DNA): TGTGCCAGCAGCCCCAGGACAGATGGCTATGGCTACACCTTC. It translates to CASSPRTDGYGYTF.

The genes are TRBV30 and TRBJ2-3; 7 bases are a match to TRBD2. CDR3 size: 15 residues. Germline lookup yields CDR1 GTSNPN and CDR2 SVGIG (reference sequence). V shed 2 bases and J 5 bases; nucleotides not matched to a gene: 10. Here the CDR3 reads CAWSSPAGVGDTQYF. The CDR3 DNA reads as TGTGCCTGGAGTTCCCCTGCGGGAGTAGGAGATACGCAGTATTTT.

CDR3 sequence: CATSIETNTGELFF. The CDR3 nucleotides are TGTGCCACCAGCATCGAGACGAACACCGGGGAGCTGTTTTTT. The rearrangement links TRBV15 to TRBJ2-2; no definite D call. The CDR3 sequence is 14 residues long. From germline, CDR1 is LNHNV and CDR2 YYDKDF (reference sequence). V lost 4 bases, J lost 0 bases, and 6 bases lay in between.

This clone was recorded at least ten times. Different DNA sequences within this sample yield the same CDR3. This sequence joins TRBV28 and TRBJ1-1; 8 positions agree with TRBD1. With 6 bases clipped from V and 4 bases from J, the junction kept 7 bases outside the gene matches. This CDR3 has 14 amino acids. Germline lookup yields CDR1 MDHEN and CDR2 SYDVKM. CDR3 bases: TGTGCCAGCAGCCCAGGGGGCGGCGGCACTGAAGCTTTCTTT. As protein: CASSPGGGGTEAFF.

This clone was recorded only once. The rearrangement joins TRBV18 to TRBJ2-3; 12 positions agree with TRBD2. V shed 6 bases, J shed 5 bases, and the junction held 6 bases outside the gene matches. CDR1 and CDR2 (germline): KGHSH, LQKENI. This CDR3 region has 15 residues. The CDR3 sequence: CASSRLAGDLDTQYF. CDR3 bases: TGTGCCAGCTCTCGACTAGCGGGAGATTTAGATACGCAGTATTTT.

The J gene is TRBJ1-6, the V gene TRBV2, with unresolved D. Deletions cut 8 bases from V and 9 bases from J, with 14 bases between. The CDR3 sequence is 13 residues long. Germline values: CDR1 SNHLY, CDR2 FYNNEI. The CDR3 region has the DNA TGTGCCAGCGGAGTAGCCCCAAGTTCACCCCTCCACTTT. Protein product: CASGVAPSSPLHF.

This clone was seen only once. The chain employs TRBV24-1 and TRBJ2-1, with 7 bases that match TRBD1. V lost 0 bases to trimming and J lost 6 bases; unmatched junction nucleotides: 4. Looked up from germline, CDR1 is KGHDR and CDR2 is SFDVKD. The CDR3 is made up of 15 amino acids. The DNA of the CDR3 is TGTGCCACCAGTGATTTGAAAGCAGGGGGCAATGAGCAGTTCTTC. Its protein is CATSDLKAGGNEQFF.

The chain employs TRBV15 and TRBJ2-1; 10 bases map to TRBD2. The V and J ends lost 4 bases and 4 bases, in that order; junction bases with no gene match: 7. CDR3 size: 16 residues. Germline V CDR1 and CDR2: LNHNV, YYDKDF (reference sequence). The CDR3 region is CATSTKRTSGYNEQFF. The CDR3, as DNA: TGTGCCACCAGCACCAAACGGACTAGCGGATACAATGAGCAGTTCTTC.

This chain uses TRBV5-1 with TRBJ1-1; no reliable D call. In germline, CDR1 is SGHRS, CDR2 YFSETQ. Trimming removed 4 bases at V and 7 bases at J, with 20 bases between. The CDR3 length is 15 residues. Here the CDR3 reads CASSLGSSPSYEAFF. In DNA, the CDR3 is TGCGCCAGCAGCCTGGGGTCCTCCCCGTCCTATGAAGCTTTCTTT.

This clone was seen once. This chain's CDR3 is CASSYAERGPYEQYF. CDR3 in DNA: TGTGCCAGCAGTTACGCTGAAAGGGGGCCCTACGAGCAGTACTTC. This chain joins TRBV6-2 or TRBV6-3 and TRBJ2-7, with TRBD1 identical over 7 bases. Per germline, CDR1 MNHEY and CDR2 SVGEGT. V lost 2 bases and J lost 2; bases outside the gene matches: 6. This CDR3 is built from 15 residues.

The CDR3 nucleotides read TGTGCCATCAGCGCCTCTGGAGTCAATGAGCAGTTCTTC. It codes for CAISASGVNEQFF. V usage is TRBV10-3 and J usage is TRBJ2-1, with D hard to call. The length of the CDR3 is 13 residues. CDR1 ENHRY and CDR2 SYGVKD come from the germline V gene. Trimming left V 6 bases short and J 6 bases short, with 12 bases between.

V gene TRBV6-5 combines with J gene TRBJ1-4; D gene uncertain. The CDR3 length is 16 residues. Germline V gene lookup returns CDR1 MNHEY and CDR2 SVGAGI. V lost 0 bases and J 4 bases, leaving 12 bases between the germline ends. The DNA for the CDR3 is TGTGCCAGCAGTTACTCGAGTCGGGGAAGTAATGAAAAACTGTTTTTT. Its translation: CASSYSSRGSNEKLFF.

This chain joins TRBV6-5 and TRBJ1-2; 7 positions match TRBD1. The CDR3 length is 12 residues. After removal of 6 bases from V and 4 bases from J, the junction contained 2 bases not matched to a gene. Germline-derived CDR1 and CDR2 are MNHEY and SVGAGI. The CDR3 DNA reads as TGTGCCAGCAGCCGGACAGGCTATGGCTACACCTTC. This sequence encodes CASSRTGYGYTF.

The V gene is TRBV28, the J gene TRBJ2-7; tentative D call: TRBD2 (6 bases). Trimming stripped 5 bases from V and 6 bases from J, with 11 bases between. Germline CDR1 reads MDHEN; CDR2 reads SYDVKM. The CDR3 loop spans 12 amino acids. CDR3 sequence (DNA): TGTGCCAGCAGTCGGACTACTAGCGAGCAGTACTTC. Translating it yields CASSRTTSEQYF.

The rearrangement links TRBV28 to TRBJ2-3; 12 bases agree with TRBD1. V lost 6 bases to trimming and J lost 7 bases; unmatched junction nucleotides: 5. CDR1 MDHEN and CDR2 SYDVKM come from the germline V gene. This CDR3 has 14 residues. The CDR3 protein is CASRGTGGLYTQYF. Here the CDR3 DNA reads TGTGCCAGCAGGGGGACAGGGGGCTTATATACGCAGTATTTT.

The chain links TRBV27 to TRBJ2-7; D may be TRBD2 (5 bases). In germline, CDR1 is MNHEY, CDR2 SMNVEV (reference sequence). The CDR3 is made up of 12 amino acids. Trimming pared 6 bases from V and 5 bases from J, leaving 11 bases between. The CDR3 DNA follows: TGTGCCAGCAGAACGGGGTCCGACGAGCAGTACTTC. This codes for CASRTGSDEQYF.

This clone has just one count. The genes are TRBV28 and TRBJ2-7; 9 bases are a match to TRBD1. Losses at the gene ends were 6 bases for V and 5 bases for J; bases not matched to a gene: 5. The CDR3 length is 13 residues. Germline CDR1 reads MDHEN; CDR2 reads SYDVKM. For the CDR3, the DNA is TGTGCCAGCAGCCGGGGACAGGGAGACGAGCAGTACTTC. It translates to CASSRGQGDEQYF.